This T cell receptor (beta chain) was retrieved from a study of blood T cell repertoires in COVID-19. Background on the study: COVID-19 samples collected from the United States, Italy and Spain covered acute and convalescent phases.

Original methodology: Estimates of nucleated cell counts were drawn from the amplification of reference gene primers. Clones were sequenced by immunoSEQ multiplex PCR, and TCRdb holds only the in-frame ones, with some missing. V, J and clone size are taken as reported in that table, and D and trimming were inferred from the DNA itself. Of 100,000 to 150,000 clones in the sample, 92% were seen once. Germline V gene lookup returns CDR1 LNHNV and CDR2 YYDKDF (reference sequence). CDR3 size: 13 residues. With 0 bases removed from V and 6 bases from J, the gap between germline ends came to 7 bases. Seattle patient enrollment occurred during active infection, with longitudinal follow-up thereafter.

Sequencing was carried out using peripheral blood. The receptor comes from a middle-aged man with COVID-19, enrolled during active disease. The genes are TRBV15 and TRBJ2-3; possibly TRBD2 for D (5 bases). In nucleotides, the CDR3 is TGTGCCACCAGCAGAGATCCGGGGGATACGCAGTATTTT. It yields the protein CATSRDPGDTQYF.